This is a list of T cell receptor beta chains from one sample in a study of cytomegalovirus exposure and HLA in healthy donors. Libraries were prepared by immunoSEQ multiplex PCR; TCRdb keeps only in-frame clonotypes and omits some of them. This repertoire shows about 130,000 clones, roughly 72% found once; its top ten account for roughly 7%. The sample consisted of PBMCs. The source is a male donor in good health and CMV-seronegative. The CDR3 runs from the conserved cysteine through the conserved F or W. The order of the fields is J gene, D gene, V gene, clone size, CDR3 length, CDR3 DNA, CDR3 protein. A D gene is named only where the DNA matches it firmly. Clone size is stated in some rows and not others, as once, few, many or a class when expanded.

J: TRBJ2-3
D: TRBD2
V: TRBV19
size: .
length: 16
DNA: TGTGCCAGTAGTATTGAGGGACTAGCGGGCACAGATACGCAGTATTTT
CDR3: CASSIEGLAGTDTQYF

J: TRBJ2-7
D: .
V: TRBV27
size: .
length: 14
DNA: TGTGCCAGCAGTGTTGGACTCGGTGGCTACGAGCAGTACTTC
CDR3: CASSVGLGGYEQYF

J: TRBJ1-6
D: .
V: TRBV2
size: .
length: 14
DNA: TGTGCCAGCAGTGCAGGAAGAAATAATTCACCCCTCCACTTT
CDR3: CASSAGRNNSPLHF

J: TRBJ2-7
D: .
V: TRBV21-1
size: .
length: 14
DNA: TGTGCCAGCAGCCCCCGACAAAGGTGCAACGAGCAGTACTTC
CDR3: CASSPRQRCNEQYF

J: TRBJ2-7
D: .
V: TRBV5-1
size: .
length: 17
DNA: TGCGCCAGCAGCATTGTGGGCTCGGCGGGGGCATCCTACGAGCAGTACTTC
CDR3: CASSIVGSAGASYEQYF

J: TRBJ2-3
D: .
V: TRBV14
size: .
length: 16
DNA: TGTGCCAGCAGCTCGACAGGTCCCCGATCCGCTGATACGCAGTATTTT
CDR3: CASSSTGPRSADTQYF

J: TRBJ2-2
D: TRBD1
V: TRBV7-9
size: few
length: 16
DNA: TGTTCCAGCAGCGTAGGGACAGGATTTTTCACCGGGGAGCTGTTTTTT
CDR3: CSSSVGTGFFTGELFF

J: TRBJ1-1
D: TRBD1
V: TRBV29-1
size: .
length: 14
DNA: TGCAGCGTTCGAGACAGGGGTAAGTTTGCTGAAGCTTTCTTT
CDR3: CSVRDRGKFAEAFF

J: TRBJ1-2
D: .
V: TRBV28
size: .
length: 16
DNA: TGTGCCAGCAGTTTTACGTTAGGGGTCGGGAGGGATGGCTACACCTTC
CDR3: CASSFTLGVGRDGYTF

J: TRBJ1-4
D: TRBD1
V: TRBV6-1
size: .
length: 15
DNA: TGTGCCAGCAGGAACTCCGGGACAGGGGATGAAAAACTGTTTTTT
CDR3: CASRNSGTGDEKLFF

J: TRBJ1-5
D: .
V: TRBV5-1
size: .
length: 15
DNA: TGCGCCAGCAGCTTTGGGGGGAGTAGCAATCAGCCCCAGCATTTT
CDR3: CASSFGGSSNQPQHF

J: TRBJ2-1
D: .
V: TRBV7-8
size: .
length: 14
DNA: TGTGCCAGCAGCTGGGGAGTCACCTACAATGAGCAGTTCTTC
CDR3: CASSWGVTYNEQFF

J: TRBJ1-5
D: .
V: TRBV28
size: .
length: 14
DNA: TGTGCCAGCAGTCCACCACGGTCCAATCAGCCCCAGCATTTT
CDR3: CASSPPRSNQPQHF

J: TRBJ2-7
D: TRBD2
V: TRBV7-3
size: .
length: 13
DNA: TGTGCCAGCAGCCGGCGGGGGACCCACGAGCAGTACTTC
CDR3: CASSRRGTHEQYF

J: TRBJ2-7
D: TRBD2
V: TRBV4-1
size: .
length: 15
DNA: TGCGCCAGCAGCCAAAGGACTAGCGGTACCTACGAGCAGTACTTC
CDR3: CASSQRTSGTYEQYF

J: TRBJ2-7
D: .
V: TRBV27
size: .
length: 13
DNA: TGTGCCAGCAGTACACCACCCTCTTACGAGCAGTACTTC
CDR3: CASSTPPSYEQYF

J: TRBJ1-1
D: TRBD1
V: TRBV7-9
size: .
length: 14
DNA: TGTGCCAGCAGCCCGACAGGGAGGCACACTGAAGCTTTCTTT
CDR3: CASSPTGRHTEAFF

J: TRBJ1-1
D: .
V: TRBV5-1
size: .
length: 15
DNA: TGCGCCAGCAGCTTGGTCGGGGGGCAAAGCACTGAAGCTTTCTTT
CDR3: CASSLVGGQSTEAFF

J: TRBJ1-2
D: TRBD1
V: TRBV2
size: .
length: 14
DNA: TGTGCCAGCAGACCGGGACAGGGGATCTATGGCTACACCTTC
CDR3: CASRPGQGIYGYTF

J: TRBJ2-2
D: .
V: TRBV5-4
size: .
length: 15
DNA: TGTGCCAGCAGCTTGGTTGCGGCGAACACCGGGGAGCTGTTTTTT
CDR3: CASSLVAANTGELFF

J: TRBJ2-7
D: TRBD1
V: TRBV30
size: .
length: 16
DNA: TGTGCCTGGAGTTCCGGACAGGGGGCAAGAGGCTACGAGCAGTACTTC
CDR3: CAWSSGQGARGYEQYF

J: TRBJ1-2
D: TRBD1
V: TRBV6-1
size: few
length: 14
DNA: TGTGCCAGCAGTGAAGAATGGGACAGAACTGGCTACACCTTC
CDR3: CASSEEWDRTGYTF

J: TRBJ2-3
D: TRBD2
V: TRBV7-2
size: .
length: 16
DNA: TGTGCCAGCAGCTTAGTAGGCGGGGGGAACTCTGGGACGCAGTATTTT
CDR3: CASSLVGGGNSGTQYF

J: TRBJ1-2
D: TRBD1
V: TRBV28
size: .
length: 17
DNA: TGTGCCAGCAGTTTGGAGACAGGGATCCTTACCGTTGGAGGCTACACCTTC
CDR3: CASSLETGILTVGGYTF

J: TRBJ2-7
D: .
V: TRBV5-1
size: .
length: 14
DNA: TGCGCCAGCAGCTTGGGCAGGGCGTCCTACGAGCAGTACTTC
CDR3: CASSLGRASYEQYF

J: TRBJ1-5
D: TRBD1
V: TRBV6-5
size: few
length: 12
DNA: TGTGCCAGCCGGACAGGGACACAGCCCCAGCATTTT
CDR3: CASRTGTQPQHF

J: TRBJ1-1
D: .
V: TRBV19
size: .
length: 14
DNA: TGTGCCAGTAGTATAGGGCACCGGAACACTGAAGCTTTCTTT
CDR3: CASSIGHRNTEAFF

J: TRBJ1-4
D: .
V: TRBV6-5
size: .
length: 13
DNA: TGTGCCAGCACCGCGCATACTAATGAAAAACTGTTTTTT
CDR3: CASTAHTNEKLFF

J: TRBJ2-3
D: TRBD2
V: TRBV7-3
size: .
length: 20
DNA: TGTGCCAGCAGCTTAAGGGCAATAGCGGGGGGGGCTCACAGCACAGATACGCAGTATTTT
CDR3: CASSLRAIAGGAHSTDTQYF